What follows are 2 T cell receptor beta chains derived from one specimen sequenced in a study of blood T cell repertoires in COVID-19. Generated by immunoSEQ multiplex PCR, the TCRdb table keeps only in-frame clones and is missing some. This sample has 200,000 to 250,000 clones; 65% to 90% occur once, and the top ten carry about 2.4%. Sequencing was done on a sample of peripheral blood. The receptors were gathered from a woman in her 70s with COVID-19, enrolled during active disease.

The chain recombines TRBV19 with TRBJ2-7, with a tentative D call TRBD1 (5 bases). Trimming left V 4 bases short and J 2 bases short, with 9 bases between. CDR1 LNHDA and CDR2 SQIVND come from the germline V gene (reference sequence). The length of the CDR3 is 13 residues. The CDR3 is CASSNAGTYEQYF. The CDR3 coding sequence is TGTGCCAGTAGTAATGCAGGGACCTACGAGCAGTACTTC.

The chain carries TRBV3-1 (or the pseudogene TRBV3-2) and TRBJ1-2, with D perhaps matching TRBD1 (6 bases). The CDR3 totals 13 residues. V gave up 2 bases and J gave up 8 bases, with 12 bases separating them. Germline-derived CDR1 and CDR2 are LGHDT and YNNKEL (reference sequence). The chain's CDR3 is CASSQSRGRGYTF. The DNA for the CDR3 is TGTGCCAGCAGCCAAAGCAGGGGTCGGGGCTACACCTTC.